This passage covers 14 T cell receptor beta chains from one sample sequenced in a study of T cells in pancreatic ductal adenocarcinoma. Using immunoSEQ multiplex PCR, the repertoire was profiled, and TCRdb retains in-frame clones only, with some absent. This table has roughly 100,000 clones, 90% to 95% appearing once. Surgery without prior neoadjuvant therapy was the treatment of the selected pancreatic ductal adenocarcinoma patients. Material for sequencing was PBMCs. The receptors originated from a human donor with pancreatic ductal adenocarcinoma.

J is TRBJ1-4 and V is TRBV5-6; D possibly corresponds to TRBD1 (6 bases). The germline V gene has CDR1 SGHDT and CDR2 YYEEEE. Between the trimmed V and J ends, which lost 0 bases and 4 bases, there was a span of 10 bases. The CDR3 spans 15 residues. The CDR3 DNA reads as TGTGCCAGCAGCTTGGGACAGGAGCTTAATGAAAAACTGTTTTTT. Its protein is CASSLGQELNEKLFF. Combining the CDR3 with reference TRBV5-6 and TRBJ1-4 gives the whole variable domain DAGVTQSPTHLIKTRGQQVTLRCSPKSGHDTVSWYQQALGQGPQFIFQYYEEEERQRGNFPDRFSGHQFPNYSSELNVNALLLGDSALYLCASSLGQELNEKLFFGSGTQLSVL.

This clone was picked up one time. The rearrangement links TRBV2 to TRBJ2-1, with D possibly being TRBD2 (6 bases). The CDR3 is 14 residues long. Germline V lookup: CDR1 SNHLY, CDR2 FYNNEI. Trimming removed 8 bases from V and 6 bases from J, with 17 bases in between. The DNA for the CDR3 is TGTGCCAGCTCCCCGGAGGGGATCCTCAATGAGCAGTTCTTC. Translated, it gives CASSPEGILNEQFF.

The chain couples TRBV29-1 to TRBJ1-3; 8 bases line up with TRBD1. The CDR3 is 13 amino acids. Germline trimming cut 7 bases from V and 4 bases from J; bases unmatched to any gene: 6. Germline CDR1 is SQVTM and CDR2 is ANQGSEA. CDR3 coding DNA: TGCAGCGCTCCCGGGGACAGGGGAAACACCATATATTTT. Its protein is CSAPGDRGNTIYF.

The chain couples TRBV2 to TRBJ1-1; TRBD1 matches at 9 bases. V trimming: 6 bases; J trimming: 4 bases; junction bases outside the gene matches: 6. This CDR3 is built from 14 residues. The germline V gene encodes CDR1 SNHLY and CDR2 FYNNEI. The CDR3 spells CASRGTGFLTEAFF. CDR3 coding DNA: TGTGCCAGCAGGGGGACAGGGTTTCTCACTGAAGCTTTCTTT.

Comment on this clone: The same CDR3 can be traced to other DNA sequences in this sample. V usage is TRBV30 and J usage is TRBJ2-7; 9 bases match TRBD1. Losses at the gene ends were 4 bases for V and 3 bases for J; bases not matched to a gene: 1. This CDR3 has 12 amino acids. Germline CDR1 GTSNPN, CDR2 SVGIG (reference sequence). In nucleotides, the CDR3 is TGTGCCTGGACGGGACAGGGCTACGAGCAGTACTTC. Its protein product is CAWTGQGYEQYF.

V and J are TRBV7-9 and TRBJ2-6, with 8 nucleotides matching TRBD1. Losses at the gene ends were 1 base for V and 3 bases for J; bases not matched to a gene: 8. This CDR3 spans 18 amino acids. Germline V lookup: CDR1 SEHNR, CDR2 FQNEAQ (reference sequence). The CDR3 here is CASSLGSGGVFGANVLTF. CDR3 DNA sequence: TGTGCCAGCAGCTTAGGGTCAGGGGGCGTCTTTGGGGCCAACGTCCTGACTTTC. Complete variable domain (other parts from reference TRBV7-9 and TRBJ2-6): DTGVSQNPRHKITKRGQNVTFRCDPISEHNRLYWYRQTLGQGPEFLTYFQNEAQLEKSRLLSDRFSAERPKGSFSTLEIQRTEQGDSAMYLCASSLGSGGVFGANVLTFGAGSRLTVL.

DNA for the CDR3: TGTGCCAGCACCACTAGCGGAGGGGGCGAGACCCAGTACTTC. As protein: CASTTSGGGETQYF. V is TRBV2 and J is TRBJ2-5; D is possibly TRBD2 (8 bases). This CDR3 has 14 residues. V lost 7 bases and J 5 bases, leaving 17 bases between the germline ends. Germline values: CDR1 SNHLY, CDR2 FYNNEI.

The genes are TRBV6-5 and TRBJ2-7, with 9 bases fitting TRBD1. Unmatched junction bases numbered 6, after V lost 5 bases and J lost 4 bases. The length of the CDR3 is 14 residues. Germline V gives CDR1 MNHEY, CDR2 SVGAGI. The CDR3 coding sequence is TGTGCCAGCAGTAGGGACAGGGAGGGATACGAGCAGTACTTC. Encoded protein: CASSRDREGYEQYF.

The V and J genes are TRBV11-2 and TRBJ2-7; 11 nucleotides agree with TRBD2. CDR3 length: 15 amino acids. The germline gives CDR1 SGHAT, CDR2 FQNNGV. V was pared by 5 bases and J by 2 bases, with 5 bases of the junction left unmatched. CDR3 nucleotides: TGTGCCAGCAGCCCAATACTAGCGGGAGCCTACGAGCAGTACTTC. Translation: CASSPILAGAYEQYF.

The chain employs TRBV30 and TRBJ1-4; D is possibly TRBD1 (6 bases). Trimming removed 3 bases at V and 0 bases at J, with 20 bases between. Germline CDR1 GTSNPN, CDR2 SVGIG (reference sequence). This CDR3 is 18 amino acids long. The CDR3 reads CAWSRGLGRLATNEKLFF. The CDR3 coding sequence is TGTGCCTGGAGCAGGGGCCTAGGGCGACTTGCAACTAATGAAAAACTGTTTTTT.

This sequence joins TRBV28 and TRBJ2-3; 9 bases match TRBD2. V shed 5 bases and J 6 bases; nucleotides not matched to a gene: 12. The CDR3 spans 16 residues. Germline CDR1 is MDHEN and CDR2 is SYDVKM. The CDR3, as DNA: TGTGCCAGCAGTACCATTAGCGGGAGTGAGAGGGATACGCAGTATTTT. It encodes CASSTISGSERDTQYF. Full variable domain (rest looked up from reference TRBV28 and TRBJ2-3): DVKVTQSSRYLVKRTGEKVFLECVQDMDHENMFWYRQDPGLGLRLIYFSYDVKMKEKGDIPEGYSVSREKKERFSLILESASTNQTSMYLCASSTISGSERDTQYFGPGTRLTVL.

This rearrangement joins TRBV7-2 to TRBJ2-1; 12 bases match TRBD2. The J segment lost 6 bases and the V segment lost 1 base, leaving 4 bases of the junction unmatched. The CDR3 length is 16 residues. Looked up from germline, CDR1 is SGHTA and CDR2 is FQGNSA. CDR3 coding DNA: TGTGCCAGCAGCTTAGATCGGACTAGCGGGATCAATGAGCAGTTCTTC. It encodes CASSLDRTSGINEQFF.

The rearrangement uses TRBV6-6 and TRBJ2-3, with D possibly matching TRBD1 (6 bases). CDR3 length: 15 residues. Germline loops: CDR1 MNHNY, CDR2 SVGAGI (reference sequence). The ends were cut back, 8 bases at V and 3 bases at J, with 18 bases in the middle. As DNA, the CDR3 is TGTGCCAGCTCCTCCGCGCAAGGGGGAACAGATACGCAGTATTTT. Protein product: CASSSAQGGTDTQYF.

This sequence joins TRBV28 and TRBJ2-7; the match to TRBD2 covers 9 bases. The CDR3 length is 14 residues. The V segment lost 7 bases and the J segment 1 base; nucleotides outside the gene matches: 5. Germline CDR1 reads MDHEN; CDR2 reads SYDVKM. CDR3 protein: CASTRLAESYEQYF. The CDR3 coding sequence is TGTGCCAGCACCCGACTAGCGGAGTCCTACGAGCAGTACTTC.